Below, 23 T cell receptor beta chains from the same sample are listed, as sequenced in a study of OX40 agonist ivuxolimab in advanced cancers. Clones were read by immunoSEQ multiplex PCR, and TCRdb kept only the in-frame ones, dropping some. The data hold about 51,000 clones, with 88% observed a single time. This specimen was CD4+ or CD8+ T cells sorted from blood, taken in a trial of the OX40 agonist ivuxolimab. All receptors come from an adult with an advanced solid tumor such as melanoma, head and neck, liver or kidney cancer.

The gene calls are TRBV5-5 and TRBJ2-5; weak D call: TRBD2 (7 bases). Trimming removed 2 bases from V and 5 bases from J, with 10 bases in between. Germline CDR1 reads SGHKS; CDR2 reads YYEKEE (reference sequence). The CDR3 extends over 13 amino acids. The CDR3 nucleotides are TGTGCCAGCAGCTTAGAGGGGGGGGAGACCCAGTACTTC. Translation gives CASSLEGGETQYF.

This chain joins TRBV6-5 and TRBJ2-7; D is ambiguous. The V end lost 0 bases, the J end lost 4 bases, and 4 bases lay between the germline ends. This CDR3 is built from 12 residues. Germline V lookup: CDR1 MNHEY, CDR2 SVGAGI. In DNA, the CDR3 is TGTGCCAGCAGTTACTCGATGTACGAGCAGTACTTC. Amino acids: CASSYSMYEQYF.

The chain uses TRBV30 and TRBJ1-2; TRBD1 matches at 7 bases. V shed 5 bases and J 0 bases; nucleotides not matched to a gene: 12. This CDR3 has 16 amino acids. Germline lookup yields CDR1 GTSNPN and CDR2 SVGIG (reference sequence). The CDR3, as DNA: TGTGCCTGGTTCAGAGACAGGGAGAAGACTAACTATGGCTACACCTTC. Its translation is CAWFRDREKTNYGYTF. The full variable domain, its missing parts supplied by reference TRBV30 and TRBJ1-2, is SQTIHQWPATLVQPVGSPLSLECTVEGTSNPNLYWYRQAAGRGLQLLFYSVGIGQISSEVPQNLSASRPQDRQFILSSKKLLLSDSGFYLCAWFRDREKTNYGYTFGSGTRLTVV.

The V call is TRBV19, the J call TRBJ2-2, with a tentative D call TRBD1 (6 bases). The germline CDR1 and CDR2 sequences are LNHDA and SQIVND (reference sequence). The CDR3 is 18 residues long. The ends were cut back, 3 bases at V and 0 bases at J, with 17 bases in the middle. The CDR3 sequence is CASSIQAQRGSNTGELFF. CDR3 sequence (DNA): TGTGCCAGTAGTATTCAAGCGCAAAGGGGGTCGAACACCGGGGAGCTGTTTTTT.

V is TRBV9 and J is TRBJ1-1; D ambiguous. V lost 0 bases to trimming and J lost 5 bases, with 14 bases between them. The CDR3 covers 15 residues. The germline V gene encodes CDR1 SGDLS and CDR2 YYNGEE. The CDR3 region is CASSVGKAYGTEAFF. The DNA of the CDR3 is TGTGCCAGCAGCGTAGGAAAAGCCTATGGGACTGAAGCTTTCTTT.

This clone has just one count. The chain recombines TRBV30 with TRBJ2-5; 8 nucleotides align to TRBD1. This CDR3 is 14 amino acids long. Germline loops: CDR1 GTSNPN, CDR2 SVGIG (reference sequence). The V segment lost 0 bases and the J segment 5 bases; nucleotides outside the gene matches: 5. The CDR3: CAWSVQGAYETQYF. The CDR3 DNA reads as TGTGCCTGGAGTGTGCAGGGGGCATATGAGACCCAGTACTTC.

J is TRBJ1-3 and V is TRBV5-1; no clear D gene. There are 14 residues in the CDR3. V dropped 4 bases and J dropped 0 bases, with 8 bases sitting between them. Germline loops: CDR1 SGHRS, CDR2 YFSETQ. The CDR3 loop is CASSISSSGNTIYF. As DNA, the CDR3 is TGCGCCAGCAGCATCAGTTCCTCTGGAAACACCATATATTTT.

Here the CDR3 DNA reads TGTGCCAGCAACCTACAGGGGAGCGGGGAGCTGTTTTTT. Amino acid sequence: CASNLQGSGELFF. The chain uses TRBV5-4 and TRBJ2-2; 7 bases align to TRBD1. Looked up from germline, CDR1 is SGHNT and CDR2 is YYREEE (reference sequence). CDR3 length: 13 residues. V trimming: 6 bases; J trimming: 7 bases; junction bases outside the gene matches: 6.

This sequence joins TRBV7-6 and TRBJ2-3; a weak D match, TRBD2 (6 bases). CDR1 is SGHVS and CDR2 is FNYEAQ in the germline V gene. V dropped 2 bases and J dropped 4 bases, with 16 bases sitting between them. The CDR3 extends over 16 amino acids. CDR3 sequence reads: CASSLRAGPVPDTQYF. Here the CDR3 DNA reads TGTGCCAGCAGCTTAAGGGCGGGACCCGTTCCAGATACGCAGTATTTT.

The chain has TRBV15 and TRBJ2-1; the D gene could be TRBD1 or TRBD2 (6 bases each). Germline V gene data show CDR1 as LNHNV and CDR2 as YYDKDF (reference sequence). The CDR3 has 15 residues. V lost 0 bases to trimming and J lost 3 bases, with 9 bases between them. CDR3 DNA: TGTGCCACCAGCAGAGAAGGGGGACTCTACAATGAGCAGTTCTTC. It specifies CATSREGGLYNEQFF.

The chain carries TRBV6-4 and TRBJ1-4; D remains ambiguous. CDR1 is MRHNA and CDR2 is SNTAGT in the germline V gene. This CDR3 comprises 16 residues. V was clipped by 2 bases and J by 4 bases, with 14 bases between them. CDR3 protein: CASSDPNGGINEKLFF. CDR3 nucleotide sequence: TGTGCCAGCAGTGACCCTAATGGAGGGATTAATGAAAAACTGTTTTTT.

The genes are TRBV4-2 and TRBJ2-7; 8 bases map to TRBD1. The CDR3 sequence is 16 residues long. Germline assignment: CDR1 LGHNA and CDR2 YNFKEQ. V shed 4 bases and J 0 bases; nucleotides not matched to a gene: 8. CDR3 sequence: CASSPSTGVVSYEQYF. DNA for the CDR3: TGTGCCAGCAGCCCCTCGACAGGGGTCGTCTCCTACGAGCAGTACTTC.

The genes are TRBV9 and TRBJ2-5; TRBD2 aligns across 7 bases. J lost 4 bases, V lost 4 bases, and 10 bases had no gene match. The CDR3 loop spans 15 amino acids. Germline CDR1 reads SGDLS; CDR2 reads YYNGEE. CDR3 sequence reads: CASSPQGGVVETQYF. CDR3 DNA sequence: TGTGCCAGCAGCCCCCAGGGAGGGGTAGTAGAGACCCAGTACTTC. Together with reference TRBV9 and TRBJ2-5, the CDR3 gives the full variable domain: DSGVTQTPKHLITATGQRVTLRCSPRSGDLSVYWYQQSLDQGLQFLIQYYNGEERAKGNILERFSAQQFPDLHSELNLSSLELGDSALYFCASSPQGGVVETQYFGPGTRLLVL.

The chain links TRBV6-1 to TRBJ2-7, with D maybe TRBD1 (5 bases). CDR3 length: 14 residues. The germline gives CDR1 MNHNS, CDR2 SASEGT. V lost 8 bases and J 5 bases, leaving 19 bases between the germline ends. The CDR3 sequence: CASRPGQGYHEQYF. CDR3 DNA sequence: TGTGCCAGCCGCCCAGGCCAGGGATACCACGAGCAGTACTTC.

The genes are TRBV20-1 and TRBJ2-3; D is undetermined. This CDR3 has 11 amino acids. V dropped 5 bases and J dropped 5 bases, with 8 bases sitting between them. Per the germline V gene, CDR1 is DFQATT and CDR2 is SNEGSKA (reference sequence). The CDR3 is CSAPRVDTQYF. CDR3 coding DNA: TGCAGTGCTCCTAGGGTAGATACGCAGTATTTT.

CDR3 nucleotides: TGTGCCAGCAGTGTGGCCCGTCTGGCGGGAGGGATAGATACGCAGTATTTT. Protein sequence: CASSVARLAGGIDTQYF. The chain joins TRBV6-1 to TRBJ2-3; 9 bases fit TRBD2. CDR1 MNHNS and CDR2 SASEGT come from the germline V gene. The junction had 13 bases not matched to a gene; V was cut back by 4 bases and J by 5 bases. This CDR3 region has 17 residues.

The chain joins TRBV6-1 to TRBJ2-3; TRBD2 matches at 8 bases. Germline CDR1 reads MNHNS; CDR2 reads SASEGT. The trim removed 5 bases at V and 5 bases at J, leaving 6 bases unmatched. CDR3 length: 14 amino acids. The CDR3 region is CASSIRGGGDTQYF. In DNA, the CDR3 is TGTGCCAGCAGTATACGGGGGGGCGGAGATACGCAGTATTTT.

The genes are TRBV2 and TRBJ2-7; the D gene is possibly TRBD1 (5 bases). CDR1 and CDR2 (germline): SNHLY, FYNNEI. The CDR3 has 12 amino acids. With 2 bases removed from V and 5 bases from J, the gap between germline ends came to 7 bases. The CDR3 spells CASSERGNEQYF. The CDR3 bases are TGTGCCAGCAGTGAAAGGGGCAACGAGCAGTACTTC.

V is TRBV6-5 and J is TRBJ1-5; D remains ambiguous. Germline CDR1 and CDR2: MNHEY and SVGAGI. The CDR3 loop spans 14 amino acids. V lost 4 bases and J lost 4, with 11 bases in between. The CDR3 DNA reads as TGTGCCAGCAGTTTCGGGAGATGGAATCAGCCCCAGCATTTT. Translated: CASSFGRWNQPQHF.

The rearrangement uses TRBV5-1 and TRBJ1-1; D is perhaps TRBD1 (5 bases). Trimming removed 3 bases at V and 7 bases at J, with 16 bases between. Germline V gene sequence: CDR1 SGHRS, CDR2 YFSETQ. The length of the CDR3 is 14 residues. CDR3 amino acids: CASSSSGGTGEAFF. The CDR3 DNA reads as TGCGCCAGCAGCTCCAGCGGGGGTACAGGTGAAGCTTTCTTT.

The J gene is TRBJ2-7, the V gene TRBV11-2; perhaps D is TRBD1 or TRBD2 (6 bases each). Trimming pared 0 bases from V and 0 bases from J, leaving 21 bases between. Germline values: CDR1 SGHAT, CDR2 FQNNGV. The CDR3 spans 19 residues. In nucleotides, the CDR3 is TGTGCCAGCAGCTTAGATCGGGGGCCAGAAGCGGCCCTCTCCTACGAGCAGTACTTC. Translated, it gives CASSLDRGPEAALSYEQYF.

This chain connects TRBV10-1 to TRBJ2-1, with 11 positions matching TRBD2. The V gene end was trimmed by 0 bases and the J gene end by 7 bases; junction bases not matched to a gene: 2. There are 15 residues in the CDR3. Germline V CDR1 and CDR2: WNHNN, SYGVQD (reference sequence). The CDR3 DNA reads TGCGCCAGCAGTGAGTCGACTAGCGGGGTGAATGAGCAGTTCTTC. It is translated as CASSESTSGVNEQFF.

The chain couples TRBV6-1 to TRBJ1-5; D gene uncertain. Germline values: CDR1 MNHNS, CDR2 SASEGT. This CDR3 has 14 amino acids. Trimming shortened V by 10 bases and J by 2 bases, and 15 bases separated the two germline ends. The DNA of the CDR3 is TGTGCCACAAAGTGGAGGGAGGGCAATCAGCCCCAGCATTTT. Translation: CATKWREGNQPQHF.